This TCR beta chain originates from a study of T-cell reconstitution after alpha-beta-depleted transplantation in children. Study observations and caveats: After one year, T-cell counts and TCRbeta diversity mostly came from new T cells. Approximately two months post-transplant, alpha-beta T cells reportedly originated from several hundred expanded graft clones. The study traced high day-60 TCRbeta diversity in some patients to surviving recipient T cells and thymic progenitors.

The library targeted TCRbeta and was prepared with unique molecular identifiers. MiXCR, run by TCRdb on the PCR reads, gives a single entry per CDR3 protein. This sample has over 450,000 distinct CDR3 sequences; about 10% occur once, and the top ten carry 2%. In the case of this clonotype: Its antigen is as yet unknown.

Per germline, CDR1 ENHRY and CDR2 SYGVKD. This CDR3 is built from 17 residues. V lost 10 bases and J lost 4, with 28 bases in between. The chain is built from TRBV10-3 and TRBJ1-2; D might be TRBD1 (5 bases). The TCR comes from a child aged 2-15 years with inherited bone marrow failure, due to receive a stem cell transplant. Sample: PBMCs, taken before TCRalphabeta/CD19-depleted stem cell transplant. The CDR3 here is CATLPQASPWRGYGYTF. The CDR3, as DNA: TGTGCCACCCTCCCACAGGCCTCCCCGTGGAGGGGCTATGGCTACACCTTC.